The present T cell receptor beta chain was sequenced within a study of T cell changes during pregnancy in multiple sclerosis. The CDR3 length is 14 residues. V was trimmed by 5 bases and J by 3 bases, leaving 13 bases between them. Germline V CDR1 and CDR2: GTSNPN, SVGIG (reference sequence). Clones were read by immunoSEQ multiplex PCR, and TCRdb kept only the in-frame ones, dropping some. The table includes 30,000 to 45,000 clones, approximately 90% detected once. The sample in question was CD4+ T cells from peripheral blood mononuclear cells, obtained after pregnancy. This sequence originates from a female donor with multiple sclerosis, enrolled in a pregnancy study. The chain has TRBV30 and TRBJ2-2; D may be TRBD1 (6 bases). The CDR3 DNA reads as TGTGCCTGGGGCCGGGACAAGTACACCGGGGAGCTGTTTTTT. It is translated as CAWGRDKYTGELFF. Using reference TRBV30 and TRBJ2-2 for the parts outside the CDR3, the full variable domain is SQTIHQWPATLVQPVGSPLSLECTVEGTSNPNLYWYRQAAGRGLQLLFYSVGIGQISSEVPQNLSASRPQDRQFILSSKKLLLSDSGFYLCAWGRDKYTGELFFGEGSRLTVL.